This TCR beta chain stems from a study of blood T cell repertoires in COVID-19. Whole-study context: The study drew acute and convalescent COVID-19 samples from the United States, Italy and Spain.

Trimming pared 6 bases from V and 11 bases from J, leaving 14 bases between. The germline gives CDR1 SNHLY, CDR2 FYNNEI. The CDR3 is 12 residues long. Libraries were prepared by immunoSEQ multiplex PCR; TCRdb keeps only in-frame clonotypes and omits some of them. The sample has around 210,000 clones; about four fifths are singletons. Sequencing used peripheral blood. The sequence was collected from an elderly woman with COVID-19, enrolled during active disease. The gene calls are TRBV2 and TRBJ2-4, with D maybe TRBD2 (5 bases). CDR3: CASSSEVGLQYF. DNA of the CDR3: TGTGCCAGCAGCTCGGAGGTTGGGCTTCAGTACTTC.